These 28 T cell receptor beta chains were all obtained from the same sample, sequenced in a study of blood T cell repertoires in COVID-19. Assay used: immunoSEQ multiplex PCR; TCRdb lists only in-frame clones, some missing. The repertoire holds about 59,000 clones, with more than 60% as singletons. Sequenced sample: peripheral blood. These receptors were collected from a woman aged 70-85 years with acute or convalescent COVID-19.

In this sample, this clone turned up a few times. The chain uses TRBV10-1 and TRBJ1-1; D is ambiguous. With 4 bases removed from V and 8 bases from J, the gap between germline ends came to 20 bases. Germline V gene lookup returns CDR1 WNHNN and CDR2 SYGVQD (reference sequence). This CDR3 spans 15 amino acids. CDR3: CASSVPLLGAFEAFF. CDR3 DNA sequence: TGCGCCAGCAGTGTGCCCCTGTTAGGAGCCTTCGAAGCTTTCTTT.

This clone showed up just once. This rearrangement joins TRBV21-1 to TRBJ2-7; TRBD1 is taken as the D call from the table, unchecked against the DNA. TRBV21-1 is recorded as a pseudogene. This CDR3 is 15 amino acids long. CDR3 protein: CASSNWDSPTGEQYF. CDR3 in DNA: TGTGCCAGCAGCAATTGGGACAGCCCTACCGGGGAGCAGTACTTC.

This chain uses TRBV10-3 with TRBJ2-5, with TRBD1 as a possible D gene (6 bases). Trimming pared 6 bases from V and 5 bases from J, leaving 19 bases between. The CDR3 is made up of 15 amino acids. Germline CDR1 ENHRY, CDR2 SYGVKD. In nucleotides, the CDR3 is TGTGCCATCAGCCCCCAGGGGCCCCGAGGCGAGACCCAGTACTTC. Protein product: CAISPQGPRGETQYF.

In DNA, the CDR3 is TGTGCCAGCAGCGCAACTCAGGGGGGTGATCAGCCCCAGCATTTT. The encoded protein is CASSATQGGDQPQHF. The chain combines TRBV7-9 with TRBJ1-5, with 7 bases matching TRBD1. Germline CDR1 SEHNR, CDR2 FQNEAQ (reference sequence). There are 15 residues in the CDR3. Trimming cost V 5 bases and J 5 bases; bases outside gene matches: 9.

The rearrangement joins TRBV30 to TRBJ1-2; 8 bases map to TRBD1. The trim removed 3 bases at V and 2 bases at J, leaving 11 bases unmatched. The CDR3 runs to 16 residues. From germline, CDR1 is GTSNPN and CDR2 SVGIG (reference sequence). CDR3 region: CAWRLKTGALNYGYTF. The CDR3 region has the DNA TGTGCCTGGAGGCTTAAGACAGGGGCCCTAAACTATGGCTACACCTTC.

This clone was observed a few times. V and J are TRBV15 and TRBJ2-1; 8 bases agree with TRBD2. After removal of 6 bases from V and 9 bases from J, the junction contained 10 bases not matched to a gene. CDR3 length: 14 amino acids. Germline CDR1 LNHNV, CDR2 YYDKDF (reference sequence). The CDR3 loop reads CATRPGLGVFEQFF. Here the CDR3 DNA reads TGTGCCACCAGGCCGGGACTAGGGGTTTTTGAGCAGTTCTTC.

CDR3 amino acids: CASTTTGLNTEAFF. The DNA for the CDR3 is TGTGCCAGTACTACGACAGGATTGAACACTGAAGCTTTCTTT. The rearrangement links TRBV19 to TRBJ1-1; tentatively, D is TRBD1 (6 bases). Trimming removed 7 bases from V and 0 bases from J, with 12 bases in between. CDR3 length equals 14 residues. Germline CDR1 and CDR2: LNHDA and SQIVND (reference sequence).

J is TRBJ1-6 and V is TRBV19, with 8 bases identical to TRBD1. The ends lost 5 bases at V and 10 bases at J; junction bases unmatched: 7. This CDR3 has 14 amino acids. The V gene's germline CDR1 is LNHDA and CDR2 SQIVND (reference sequence). The CDR3 reads CASSYGRGRSPLHF. DNA of the CDR3: TGTGCCAGTAGTTACGGCAGGGGGCGGTCACCCCTCCACTTT.

The chain couples TRBV4-1 to TRBJ1-1; D gene unclear. The CDR3 sequence is 13 residues long. Germline assignment: CDR1 MGHRA and CDR2 YSYEKL. The V end lost 9 bases, the J end lost 0 bases, and 11 bases lay between the germline ends. The CDR3 nucleotides read TGCGCCAGTCAGACCACAGTGAACACTGAAGCTTTCTTT. The encoded protein is CASQTTVNTEAFF.

This rearrangement joins TRBV30 to TRBJ2-4; D call uncertain. Germline CDR1 reads GTSNPN; CDR2 reads SVGIG (reference sequence). The CDR3 runs to 16 residues. V lost 0 bases, J lost 1 base, and 13 bases lay in between. The CDR3 DNA is TGTGCCTGGAGTGTACAAGGAGCCTGGGCCAAAAACATTCAGTACTTC. This translates into CAWSVQGAWAKNIQYF. The full variable domain, rest sourced from reference TRBV30 and TRBJ2-4, is SQTIHQWPATLVQPVGSPLSLECTVEGTSNPNLYWYRQAAGRGLQLLFYSVGIGQISSEVPQNLSASRPQDRQFILSSKKLLLSDSGFYLCAWSVQGAWAKNIQYFGAGTRLSVL.

V is TRBV3-1 (or the pseudogene TRBV3-2) and J is TRBJ2-7; TRBD2 matches 8 bases. This CDR3 is 13 amino acids long. V lost 8 bases to trimming and J lost 7 bases; unmatched junction nucleotides: 10. Per germline, CDR1 LGHDT and CDR2 YNNKEL (reference sequence). The CDR3: CASSQTGGREQYV. As DNA, the CDR3 is TGTGCCAGCTCGCAGACGGGGGGGCGGGAGCAGTACGTC.

This clone was recorded once. This rearrangement joins TRBV6-2 or TRBV6-3 to TRBJ2-2; 8 bases match TRBD2. V was clipped by 6 bases and J by 2 bases; unmatched bases: 17. Per the germline V gene, CDR1 is MNHEY and CDR2 is SVGEGT. The CDR3 sequence is 19 residues long. CDR3 DNA sequence: TGTGCCAGCAGGTACCCCCTAGGAGCGGGGGTAGGTAACACCGGGGAGCTGTTTTTT. Translated, it gives CASRYPLGAGVGNTGELFF.

This chain joins TRBV6-5 and TRBJ1-6, with 7 nucleotides matching TRBD1. CDR1 and CDR2 (germline): MNHEY, SVGAGI. Trimming took 7 bases from V and 8 from J; bases not matched to a gene: 5. The CDR3 has 13 residues. CDR3 bases: TGTGCCAGCAAGACAGGGAATTATTCACCCCTCCACTTT. Protein product: CASKTGNYSPLHF.

This clone has only one observation. V and J are TRBV5-6 and TRBJ1-1, with 11 bases matching TRBD1. The CDR3 is 16 amino acids. Germline V gene data show CDR1 as SGHDT and CDR2 as YYEEEE. With 2 bases clipped from V and 2 bases from J, the junction kept 5 bases outside the gene matches. The CDR3 spells CASSFLRTGGNTEAFF. The CDR3, as DNA: TGTGCCAGCAGCTTTTTACGGACAGGGGGCAACACTGAAGCTTTCTTT.

V gene TRBV30 combines with J gene TRBJ1-4; a weak D match, TRBD1 (6 bases). This CDR3 region has 17 residues. V was shortened by 0 bases and J by 7 bases, with 21 bases between the two germline ends. Germline CDR1 reads GTSNPN; CDR2 reads SVGIG (reference sequence). The CDR3, as DNA: TGTGCCTGGAGTGTCGCTGGGGGAGGGGTCAGGGGTGAAAAACTGTTTTTT. Its translation: CAWSVAGGGVRGEKLFF.

The chain carries TRBV7-3 and TRBJ2-6; 9 bases line up with TRBD1. Germline V gene sequence: CDR1 SGHTA, CDR2 FQGTGA. The CDR3 covers 19 residues. V gave up 2 bases and J gave up 2 bases; unmatched junction bases: 10. The CDR3 reads CASSLRIQGARPGANVLTF. The CDR3, as DNA: TGTGCCAGCAGCTTACGGATACAGGGGGCGCGTCCTGGGGCCAACGTCCTGACTTTC.

This clone has more than one count but fewer than ten. CDR3 loop: CASSFLRRNTEAFF. In DNA form, the CDR3 reads TGTGCCAGCAGCTTCCTTAGGAGGAACACTGAAGCTTTCTTT. The V and J genes are TRBV5-5 and TRBJ1-1; the D is unclear. The CDR3 extends over 14 amino acids. Germline loops: CDR1 SGHKS, CDR2 YYEKEE (reference sequence). V was shortened by 2 bases and J by 1 base, with 9 bases between the two germline ends.

This rearrangement joins TRBV5-4 to TRBJ2-1; the D gene is possibly TRBD2 (7 bases). Germline lookup yields CDR1 SGHNT and CDR2 YYREEE (reference sequence). Deletions cut 2 bases from V and 15 bases from J, with 18 bases between. This CDR3 has 13 residues. CDR3 sequence reads: CASSLPSRGGAFF. CDR3 nucleotide sequence: TGTGCCAGCAGCTTACCATCTAGAGGGGGGGCGTTCTTC.

This chain uses TRBV5-4 with TRBJ2-5; TRBD2 aligns across 7 bases. This CDR3 has 14 residues. Germline V lookup: CDR1 SGHNT, CDR2 YYREEE (reference sequence). V shed 4 bases, J shed 5 bases, and the junction held 8 bases outside the gene matches. Written as DNA, the CDR3 is TGTGCCAGCAGCCCTCGGACTAGTTGGGAGACCCAGTACTTC. Protein sequence: CASSPRTSWETQYF.

The chain links TRBV20-1 to TRBJ1-2; unclear D gene. V lost 6 bases, J lost 8 bases, and 4 bases lay in between. CDR1 and CDR2 (germline): DFQATT, SNEGSKA (reference sequence). The CDR3 is 8 amino acids. The CDR3 reads CSARGYTF. In nucleotides, the CDR3 is TGCAGTGCCCGGGGCTACACCTTC.

This chain joins TRBV6-1 and TRBJ2-1, with D perhaps TRBD2 (6 bases). With 0 bases removed from V and 4 bases from J, the gap between germline ends came to 19 bases. CDR1 is MNHNS and CDR2 is SASEGT in the germline V gene. The CDR3 totals 18 residues. For the CDR3, the DNA is TGTGCCAGCAGTGAAGCCCCTCCACGGACGGGAGAATACAATGAGCAGTTCTTC. Its protein is CASSEAPPRTGEYNEQFF.

This chain connects TRBV30 to TRBJ1-2, with D uncertain. Trimming removed 3 bases at V and 6 bases at J, with 29 bases between. Germline CDR1 GTSNPN, CDR2 SVGIG (reference sequence). The CDR3 spans 18 residues. The DNA of the CDR3 is TGTGCCTGGAGCAGCACCAGATACCACATGAACGGGAAACATGGCTACACCTTC. The encoded protein is CAWSSTRYHMNGKHGYTF.

The rearrangement links TRBV29-1 to TRBJ1-2; TRBD1 is a possible D gene (5 bases). There are 13 residues in the CDR3. V was pared by 4 bases and J by 5 bases, with 14 bases between. Germline assignment: CDR1 SQVTM and CDR2 ANQGSEA. CDR3 region: CSVGKGTDYGYTF. The DNA of the CDR3 is TGCAGCGTTGGAAAGGGGACTGATTATGGCTACACCTTC.

The chain's CDR3 is CASSVVPDNMNTEAFF. CDR3 nucleotides: TGTGCCAGCAGCGTAGTCCCCGACAATATGAACACTGAAGCTTTCTTT. The chain couples TRBV9 to TRBJ1-1; D gene uncertain. CDR3 size: 16 residues. V shed 0 bases and J shed 0 bases, with 12 bases lying between them. The V gene's germline CDR1 is SGDLS and CDR2 YYNGEE.

This clone was counted a single time. The V call is TRBV7-9, the J call TRBJ2-6; no clear D gene. CDR1 SEHNR and CDR2 FQNEAQ come from the germline V gene (reference sequence). The CDR3 has 16 amino acids. Deletions cut 5 bases from V and 4 bases from J, with 15 bases between. The CDR3 DNA reads TGTGCCAGCAGCGTCAAGACTCGGTCCGGGGCCAACGTCCTGACTTTC. As protein: CASSVKTRSGANVLTF.

V and J are TRBV7-9 and TRBJ1-1; D gene unclear. Between the trimmed V and J ends, which lost 6 bases and 2 bases, there was a span of 10 bases. The CDR3 spans 13 residues. Looked up from germline, CDR1 is SEHNR and CDR2 is FQNEAQ (reference sequence). Here the CDR3 DNA reads TGTGCCAGCAGTACCCAAAGCAACACTGAAGCTTTCTTT. Its protein is CASSTQSNTEAFF. The whole variable domain, remainder taken from reference TRBV7-9 and TRBJ1-1, is DTGVSQNPRHKITKRGQNVTFRCDPISEHNRLYWYRQTLGQGPEFLTYFQNEAQLEKSRLLSDRFSAERPKGSFSTLEIQRTEQGDSAMYLCASSTQSNTEAFFGQGTRLTVV.

The rearrangement uses TRBV12-3 or TRBV12-4 and TRBJ1-2; weak D call: TRBD1 (5 bases). V was clipped by 4 bases and J by 4 bases, with 10 bases between them. CDR3 length: 13 residues. The CDR3 loop reads CASSWGGVYGYTF. For the CDR3, the DNA is TGTGCCAGCAGTTGGGGAGGGGTCTATGGCTACACCTTC.

CDR3 loop: CASSKGGPGDTDTQYF. CDR3 nucleotide sequence: TGTGCCAGCAGCAAGGGGGGGCCTGGGGACACAGATACGCAGTATTTT. The chain employs TRBV5-4 and TRBJ2-3; TRBD2 might be the D (7 bases). The V end lost 4 bases, the J end lost 2 bases, and 17 bases lay between the germline ends. The CDR3 extends over 16 amino acids. Germline CDR1 and CDR2: SGHNT and YYREEE (reference sequence).